The rows below give T cell receptor beta chains drawn from one sample of a study of OX40 agonist ivuxolimab in advanced cancers. Data came from immunoSEQ multiplex PCR; TCRdb stores just in-frame clones and leaves some out. The repertoire holds 53,000 or so clones, with roughly 84% as singletons. The material was CD4+ or CD8+ T cells sorted from blood, obtained in a trial of the OX40 agonist ivuxolimab. The receptors were gathered from an adult with an advanced solid tumor such as melanoma, head and neck, liver or kidney cancer. CDR3s include the opening cysteine and the closing phenylalanine or tryptophan. D genes are given only for firm matches. Rows give clone size only sometimes, using once, few, many, or a class for an expanded clone.

clone_size d_call j_call v_call cdr3_aa cdr3_nt
- - TRBJ2-7 TRBV30 CAWSVGGYEQYF TGTGCCTGGAGTGTAGGGGGTTACGAGCAGTACTTC
- TRBD2 TRBJ2-2 TRBV4-2 CASSGLAGGGELFF TGTGCCAGCAGCGGACTAGCGGGGGGCGGGGAGCTGTTTTTT
- TRBD2 TRBJ2-3 TRBV5-4 CASSRTSGISGDTQYF TGTGCCAGCAGCCGGACTAGCGGGATCAGCGGAGATACGCAGTATTTT
- - TRBJ2-3 TRBV7-2 CASSLRWGEGTQYF TGTGCCAGCAGCCTCAGGTGGGGGGAAGGTACGCAGTATTTT
once - TRBJ2-3 TRBV7-2 CASSLKGTTDTQYF TGTGCCAGCAGCTTAAAGGGAACCACAGATACGCAGTATTTT
once - TRBJ1-5 TRBV10-3 CAIRASADSNQPQHF TGTGCCATCAGAGCCTCGGCAGATAGCAATCAGCCCCAGCATTTT
- TRBD2 TRBJ2-7 TRBV6-5 CASSPPLAGVNEQYF TGTGCCAGCAGCCCCCCGCTAGCGGGAGTCAACGAGCAGTACTTC
- TRBD2 TRBJ2-1 TRBV15 CATSRPAGGAGGYEQFF TGTGCCACCAGCAGACCCGCCGGGGGAGCGGGAGGGTATGAGCAGTTCTTC
- - TRBJ1-1 TRBV29-1 CSVEGWNTEAFF TGCAGCGTTGAAGGATGGAACACTGAAGCTTTCTTT
- TRBD1 TRBJ2-7 TRBV6-5 CASRQGNQFAYEQYF TGTGCCAGCCGACAGGGTAATCAGTTTGCCTACGAGCAGTACTTC
- - TRBJ1-6 TRBV27 CASKKDGGRSLSPLHF TGTGCCAGCAAAAAGGATGGCGGCCGGTCCCTTTCACCCCTCCACTTT
- - TRBJ2-7 TRBV2 CASSDDTAEQYF TGTGCCAGCAGCGATGACACGGCCGAGCAGTACTTC
- - TRBJ2-7 TRBV5-6 CASSLQPYRDYEQYF TGTGCCAGCAGCTTGCAGCCATACAGGGACTACGAGCAGTACTTC
- - TRBJ1-1 TRBV12-1 CASSSDSLNTEAFF TGTGCCAGCAGTTCAGACAGTTTGAACACTGAAGCTTTCTTT
- - TRBJ2-1 TRBV5-1 CASSLGGSGGGNEQFF TGCGCCAGCAGCTTGGGTGGTAGCGGAGGGGGGAATGAGCAGTTCTTC
- TRBD1 TRBJ1-6 TRBV5-1 CASSTGELGNSPLHF TGCGCCAGCAGCACAGGGGAATTGGGAAATTCACCCCTCCACTTT
- - TRBJ2-1 TRBV9 CASSVDVNNEQFF TGTGCCAGCAGCGTAGACGTAAACAATGAACAGTTCTTC
- - TRBJ1-2 TRBV28 CASSWRRNYGYTF TGTGCCAGCAGTTGGAGGCGAAACTATGGCTACACCTTC
- - TRBJ1-1 TRBV7-9 CASSLVASGGTEAFF TGTGCCAGCAGCTTAGTGGCCTCGGGGGGCACTGAAGCTTTCTTT
few - TRBJ1-2 TRBV30 CAWSPPAAGGYGYTF TGTGCCTGGAGTCCTCCAGCAGCGGGGGGCTATGGCTACACCTTC
- - TRBJ2-1 TRBV4-2 CASSQDPPGLAIYNEQFF TGTGCCAGCAGCCAAGATCCCCCGGGGCTAGCGATCTACAATGAGCAGTTCTTC
- - TRBJ1-5 TRBV4-1 CASSQVGGREDQPQHF TGCGCCAGCAGCCAAGTGGGGGGAAGGGAGGATCAGCCCCAGCATTTT
- TRBD1 TRBJ1-2 TRBV6-1 CASSGTGSGGYTF TGTGCCAGCTCCGGGACAGGGTCCGGTGGCTACACCTTC
- - TRBJ1-5 TRBV6-5 CASSPGVRQPQHF TGTGCCAGCTCTCCGGGGGTAAGGCAGCCCCAGCATTTT
- - TRBJ2-3 TRBV11-3 CASSPRWGADTQYF TGTGCCAGCAGCCCCCGGTGGGGGGCAGATACGCAGTATTTT
- TRBD2 TRBJ2-1 TRBV14 CASSQVAGGSYNEQFF TGTGCCAGCAGCCAAGTAGCGGGAGGGTCCTACAATGAGCAGTTCTTC
once - TRBJ1-5 TRBV15 CATSREWGRMSNQPQHF TGTGCCACCAGCAGAGAATGGGGACGTATGAGCAATCAGCCCCAGCATTTT
- TRBD1 TRBJ1-5 TRBV6-5 CASSSVSGGGQPQHF TGTGCCAGCAGTTCTGTGTCAGGGGGAGGTCAGCCCCAGCATTTT
- - TRBJ2-6 TRBV19 CASKPDLSGANVLTF TGTGCCAGTAAACCGGACCTCTCTGGGGCCAACGTCCTGACTTTC
- TRBD2 TRBJ2-7 TRBV6-5 CASGTSGGYEQYF TGTGCCAGCGGGACTAGCGGGGGATACGAGCAGTACTTC
- TRBD2 TRBJ2-7 TRBV19 CASSTRTSGRAIDEQYF TGTGCCAGTAGTACACGGACTAGCGGGAGGGCCATCGACGAGCAGTACTTC
- - TRBJ2-4 TRBV7-9 CASSQGAGSKNIQYF TGTGCCAGCAGCCAAGGGGCGGGGTCCAAAAACATTCAGTACTTC
- - TRBJ1-5 TRBV6-1 CASRAWNNQPQHF TGTGCCAGCCGGGCCTGGAACAATCAGCCCCAGCATTTT
- - TRBJ1-2 TRBV7-9 CASSRGSVSDLYGYTF TGTGCCAGCAGCCGAGGGTCCGTCTCTGATCTCTATGGCTACACCTTC
- - TRBJ2-5 TRBV7-3 CASSPGPTGQETQYF TGTGCCAGCAGCCCCGGCCCTACGGGTCAAGAGACCCAGTACTTC
- - TRBJ2-3 TRBV6-6 CASILDHPPTDTQYF TGTGCCAGCATCCTGGACCACCCCCCCACAGATACGCAGTATTTT
once TRBD1 TRBJ2-5 TRBV14 CASSQDLVGQGPQETQYF TGTGCCAGCAGCCAAGATCTTGTGGGACAGGGACCCCAAGAGACCCAGTACTTC
- - TRBJ1-4 TRBV15 CATSRDLGSSNEKLFF TGTGCCACCAGCAGAGATCTTGGGTCGAGTAATGAAAAACTGTTTTTT
- TRBD2 TRBJ2-3 TRBV7-2 CASSAAGGGAAQYF TGTGCCAGCAGCGCCGCCGGCGGGGGGGCGGCGCAGTATTTT
- TRBD2 TRBJ2-4 TRBV6-6 CASSSLAGGSKNIQYF TGTGCCAGCAGCTCACTAGCGGGGGGGTCCAAAAACATTCAGTACTTC
once - TRBJ1-6 TRBV7-8 CASSSRTHGSYNSPLHF TGTGCCAGCAGCTCCCGGACTCACGGCTCCTATAATTCACCCCTCCACTTT
- - TRBJ2-7 TRBV7-3 CASIPQETGSFYEQYF TGTGCCAGCATCCCCCAGGAGACAGGAAGTTTCTACGAGCAGTACTTC